The T cell receptor (beta chain) under discussion was sequenced for a study of T cell responses to AZD1222 COVID-19 vaccine. Whole-study context: Combined were second doses at about 4 or about 12 weeks.

The repertoire was sequenced with immunoSEQ multiplex PCR; TCRdb's copy has only in-frame clones and lacks some. The sample shows around 150,000 clones, roughly 90% of them seen only once. The germline gives CDR1 LGHNA, CDR2 YSLEER. The CDR3 consists of 17 residues. The V and J ends lost 0 bases and 4 bases, in that order; junction bases with no gene match: 8. This specimen was peripheral blood, taken on day 0 of AZD1222 vaccination. V usage is TRBV4-3 and J usage is TRBJ1-4; 7 bases agree with TRBD1. This clonotype was obtained from an adult in good health. The chain's CDR3 is CASSQDIEDRFNEKLFF. The CDR3 bases are TGCGCCAGCAGCCAAGATATCGAGGACAGGTTTAATGAAAAACTGTTTTTT.